What follows describes a single TCR beta chain. What it recognizes is unknown. In the PCR, 60 Vbeta and 13 Jbeta primers were used. Clones were read by immunoSEQ multiplex PCR, and TCRdb kept only the in-frame ones, dropping some. The listing contains 180,000 or so clones. The sample is drawn from a study of cytomegalovirus exposure and HLA in healthy donors. The overall study: There were about 86 million unique TCRs (from HLA-typed donors) in an early data release.

Study-wide findings and caveats: It was assumed in the presence/absence analyses that sequencing depth was roughly uniform across donors. For most TCR sequences rarity was the rule, although some public TCRs occurred in many donors. The study designated 160 or so TCR beta chains cytomegalovirus-associated.

The sample was PBMCs. The TCR was taken from a boy aged 10-17 years in good health and CMV-seronegative.

The CDR3 region has the DNA TGTGCCAGTAGGACAGGGGGCCTGCCCCAGCATTTT. Translated: CASRTGGLPQHF. V usage is TRBV19 and J usage is TRBJ1-5; 10 bases align to TRBD1. CDR3 length: 12 residues. Per germline, CDR1 LNHDA and CDR2 SQIVND (reference sequence). Germline trimming cut 6 bases from V and 9 bases from J; bases unmatched to any gene: 2.